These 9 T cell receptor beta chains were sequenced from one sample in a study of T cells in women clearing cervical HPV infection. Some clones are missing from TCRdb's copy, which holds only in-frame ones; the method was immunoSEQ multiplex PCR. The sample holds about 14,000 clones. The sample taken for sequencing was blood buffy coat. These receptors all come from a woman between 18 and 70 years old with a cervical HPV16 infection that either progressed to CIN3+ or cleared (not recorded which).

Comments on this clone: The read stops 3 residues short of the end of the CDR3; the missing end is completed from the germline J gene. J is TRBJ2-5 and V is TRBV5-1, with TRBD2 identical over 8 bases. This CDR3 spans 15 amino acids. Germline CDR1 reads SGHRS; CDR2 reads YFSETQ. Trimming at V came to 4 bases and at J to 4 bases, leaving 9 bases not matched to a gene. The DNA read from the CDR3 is TGCGCCAGCAGCGCTACTGCGGGGGGCCGAGAGACC. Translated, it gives CASSATAGGRET. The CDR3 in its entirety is CASSATAGGRETQYF.

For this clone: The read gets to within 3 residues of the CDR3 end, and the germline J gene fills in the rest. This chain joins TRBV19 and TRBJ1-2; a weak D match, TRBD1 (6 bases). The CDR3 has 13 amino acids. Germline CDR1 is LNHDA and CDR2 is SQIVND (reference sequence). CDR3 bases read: TGTGCCAGTAGTATTCGGGGGGCTTACGAC. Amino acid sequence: CASSIRGAYD. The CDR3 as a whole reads CASSIRGAYDYTF.

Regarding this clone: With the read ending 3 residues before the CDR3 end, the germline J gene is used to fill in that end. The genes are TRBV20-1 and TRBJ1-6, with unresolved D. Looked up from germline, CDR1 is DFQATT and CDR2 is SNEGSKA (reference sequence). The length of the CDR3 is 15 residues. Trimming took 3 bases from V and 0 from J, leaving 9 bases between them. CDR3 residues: CSASGRSSYNSPLHF. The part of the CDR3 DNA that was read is TGCAGTGCTAGTGGCAGGAGCTCCTATAATTCACCC.

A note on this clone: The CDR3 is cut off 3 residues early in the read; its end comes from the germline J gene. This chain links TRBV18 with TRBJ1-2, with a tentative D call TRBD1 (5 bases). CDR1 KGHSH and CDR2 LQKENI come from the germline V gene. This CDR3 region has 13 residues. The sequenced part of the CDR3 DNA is TGTGCCAGCTCACCGGGACTAGCAGACGAC. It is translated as CASSPGLADD. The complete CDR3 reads CASSPGLADDYTF.

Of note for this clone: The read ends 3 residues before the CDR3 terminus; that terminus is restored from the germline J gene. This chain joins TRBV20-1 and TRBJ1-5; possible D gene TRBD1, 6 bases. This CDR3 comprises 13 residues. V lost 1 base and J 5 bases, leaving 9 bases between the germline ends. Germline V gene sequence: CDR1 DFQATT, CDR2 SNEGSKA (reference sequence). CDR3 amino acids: CSARGTAYQPQHF. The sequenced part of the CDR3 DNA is TGCAGTGCTAGAGGGACAGCCTATCAGCCC.

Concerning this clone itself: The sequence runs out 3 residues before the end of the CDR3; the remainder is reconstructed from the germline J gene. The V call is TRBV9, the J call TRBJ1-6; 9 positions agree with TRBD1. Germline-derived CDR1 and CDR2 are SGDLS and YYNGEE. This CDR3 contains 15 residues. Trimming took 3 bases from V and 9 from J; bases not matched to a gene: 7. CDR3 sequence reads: CASSADRGSSSPLHF. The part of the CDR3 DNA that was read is TGTGCCAGCAGCGCGGACAGGGGTTCTTCTTCACCC.

CDR3 region: CASSLVAGANVLFF. The sequenced CDR3 bases are TGTGCCAGCAGCCTGGTAGCTGGGGCCAACGTA. The V gene is TRBV14, the J gene TRBJ1-4, with D perhaps TRBD1 (5 bases). With the read ending 3 residues before the CDR3 end, the germline J gene is used to fill in that end. From germline, CDR1 is SGHDN and CDR2 FVKESK. The CDR3 is 14 residues long.

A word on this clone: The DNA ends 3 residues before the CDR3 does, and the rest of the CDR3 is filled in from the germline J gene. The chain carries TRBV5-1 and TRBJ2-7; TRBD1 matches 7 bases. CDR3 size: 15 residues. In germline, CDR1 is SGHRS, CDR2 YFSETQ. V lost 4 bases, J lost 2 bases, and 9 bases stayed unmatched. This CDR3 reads CASSPAPGQTYEQYF. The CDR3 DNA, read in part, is TGCGCCAGCAGCCCCGCTCCGGGACAGACCTACGAG.

The CDR3 is CASSLDGLEYNDYTF. CDR3 DNA (partial): TGTGCCAGCAGCTTAGACGGACTTGAGTACAATGAC. This rearrangement joins TRBV7-9 to TRBJ1-2; D gene unclear. The CDR3 end falls 3 residues outside the read, so it is completed with the germline J gene. Germline V CDR1 and CDR2: SEHNR, FQNEAQ (reference sequence). This CDR3 has 15 residues.